This record looks at one T cell receptor beta chain sequence and its context. Its target is not known. This record belongs to a study of Ad26.COV2.S vaccination and SARS-CoV-2 variants. In the study overall: Intramuscular Ad26.COV2.S at 5x10^10 or 1x10^11 viral particles.

Germline V gives CDR1 SGHTA, CDR2 FQGNSA. The CDR3 is made up of 11 amino acids. V dropped 2 bases and J dropped 8 bases, with 5 bases sitting between them. The treatment: 15 to 20 received Ad26.COV2.S at low or high dose, single or two shots; roughly five received placebo; per-sample allocation not given. The investigators took samples on day 63 after the first vaccine or placebo injection. This person who donated was an adult of 18-55 years in Boston. Profiling relied on immunoSEQ multiplex PCR, and the TCRdb table lists in-frame clones only, not all of them. The table lists more than 300,000 clones, 85% of them singletons. Overall study results and limits: Across vaccine and placebo recipients, the breadth of non-spike TCRs was similar. Post-vaccination breadth of spike-specific CD8+ and CD4+ T cell responses was reportedly substantial.

The material was peripheral blood, obtained in a trial of Ad26.COV2.S vaccine versus placebo. This clonotype was sampled from a person between 18 and 65 years old who received the Ad26.COV2.S COVID-19 vaccine or a placebo. This chain joins TRBV7-2 and TRBJ2-3, with no clear D. Here the CDR3 reads CASSLYGTQYF. The CDR3 bases are TGTGCCAGCAGCTTATATGGTACGCAGTATTTT.